This T cell receptor beta chain was profiled in a study of T cells in Graves' hyperthyroidism and ophthalmopathy. This clonotype was seen only a few times. Its target is not known. CDR1 GTSNPN and CDR2 SVGIG come from the germline V gene (reference sequence). CDR3 length equals 16 residues. The germline V and J ends were trimmed by 0 bases and 0 bases, with 12 bases remaining between them. The authors took PBMCs from roughly 9.3 ml fresh peripheral blood. Study-wide points: Ophthalmopathy could be told apart from stable hyperthyroidism with a 13 V-J model.

Amplified TCR beta CDR3 regions derived from RNA transcripts. The primer set for the first-round RT-PCR of the TCR CDR3 was HTBI. TCRdb reprocessed the multiplex PCR reads via MiXCR and lists one record per CDR3 protein. This sample has hundreds of thousands of distinct CDR3 sequences, with approximately 15% found just once. The specimen was blood. V and J are TRBV30 and TRBJ2-1; D uncertain. This sequence was found in a woman between 18 and 30 years old with Graves' hyperthyroidism. CDR3 bases: TGTGCCTGGAGTGTACCCTTCTCTTACTCCTACAATGAGCAGTTCTTC. Encoded protein: CAWSVPFSYSYNEQFF.